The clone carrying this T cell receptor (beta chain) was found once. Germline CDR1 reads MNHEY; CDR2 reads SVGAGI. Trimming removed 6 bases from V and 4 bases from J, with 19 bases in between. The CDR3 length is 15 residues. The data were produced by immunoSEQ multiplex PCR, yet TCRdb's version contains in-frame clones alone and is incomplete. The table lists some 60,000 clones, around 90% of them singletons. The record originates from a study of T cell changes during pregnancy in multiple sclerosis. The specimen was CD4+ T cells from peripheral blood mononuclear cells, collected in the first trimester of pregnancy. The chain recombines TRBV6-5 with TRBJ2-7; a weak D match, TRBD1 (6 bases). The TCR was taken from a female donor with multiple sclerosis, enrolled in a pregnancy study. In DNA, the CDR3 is TGTGCCAGCAGCCTAGAACCCCAGGGGTATTACGAGCAGTACTTC. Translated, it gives CASSLEPQGYYEQYF.